This TCR beta chain was sequenced in a study of blood T cells in healthy people across ages. Broader study findings: Both higher diversity and more naive CD4+ cells marked long-lived donors when set against aged donors.

The sample holds a few counts of this clonotype. Antigen unknown. A second roughly 6 to 12 cycle PCR used barcoded and J-beta primers. Tagging of each cDNA molecule was performed by a template-switch adaptor with 12 random nucleotides. Using its own MiXCR run on the 5' RACE reads, TCRdb lists one record per CDR3 protein. The sample records about 780,000 distinct CDR3 sequences, about half being singletons. The germline gives CDR1 DFQATT, CDR2 SNEGSKA (reference sequence). The CDR3 is made up of 15 amino acids. Total RNA, at least 5 micrograms per sample, came from PBMCs. Specimen: blood. The clonotype comes from an elderly man in good health. This rearrangement joins TRBV20-1 to TRBJ2-7; 10 nucleotides match TRBD2. The DNA end favors TRBJ2-5, so the J call may be wrong. The CDR3 DNA follows: TGCAGTGCTAGAGTGGCTAGCGGGAGTTGGGGGACCCAGTACTTC. It specifies CSARVASGSWGTQYF.